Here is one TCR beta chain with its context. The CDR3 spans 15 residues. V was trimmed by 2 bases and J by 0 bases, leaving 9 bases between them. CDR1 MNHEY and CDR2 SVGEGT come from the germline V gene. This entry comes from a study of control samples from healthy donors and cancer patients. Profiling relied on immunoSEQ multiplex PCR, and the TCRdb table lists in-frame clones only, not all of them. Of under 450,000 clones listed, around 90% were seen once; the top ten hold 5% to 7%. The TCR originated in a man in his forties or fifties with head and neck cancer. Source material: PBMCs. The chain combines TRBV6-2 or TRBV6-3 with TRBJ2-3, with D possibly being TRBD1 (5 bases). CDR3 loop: CASSYGQSSTDTQYF. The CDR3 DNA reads TGTGCCAGCAGTTACGGACAAAGTAGCACAGATACGCAGTATTTT.